A single sample gave rise to the 30 T cell receptor beta chains below, sequenced in a study of early T cells in non-severe SARS-CoV-2 infection. TCRdb re-called the 5' RACE reads through MiXCR, storing one row per CDR3 protein. The sample includes 84,000 or so distinct CDR3 sequences, 9.5% to 13% seen only once; the top ten take approximately 2.6%. Specimen: whole blood. Source of these receptors: an adult who was a healthcare worker with PCR-confirmed SARS-CoV-2 infection or an uninfected control (not recorded which).

Ten or more counts support this clonotype. This rearrangement joins TRBV11-2 to TRBJ2-7; D is uncertain. CDR3 length: 13 amino acids. The V gene's germline CDR1 is SGHAT and CDR2 FQNNGV. The V end was cut by 5 bases, the J end by 2 bases, with 10 bases between. Here the CDR3 DNA reads TGTGCCAGCAGCCCCCCGGAAACCTACGAGCAGTACTTC. Its protein product is CASSPPETYEQYF.

This clonotype was counted many times. The gene calls are TRBV7-9 and TRBJ2-3; 10 nucleotides align to TRBD1. V gave up 7 bases and J gave up 2 bases; unmatched junction bases: 6. This CDR3 has 15 residues. Germline loops: CDR1 SEHNR, CDR2 FQNEAQ (reference sequence). The CDR3 protein is CASTPGQGDTDTQYF. The CDR3 DNA follows: TGTGCCAGCACCCCTGGACAGGGGGACACAGATACGCAGTATTTT.

This clonotype was found a few times. This chain uses TRBV20-1 with TRBJ2-4; D may be TRBD2 (7 bases). Per germline, CDR1 DFQATT and CDR2 SNEGSKA (reference sequence). The CDR3 spans 16 residues. V shed 3 bases and J shed 1 base, with 16 bases lying between them. This chain's CDR3 is CSASPGGPKAKNIQYF. The CDR3 region has the DNA TGCAGTGCTAGCCCGGGGGGCCCCAAGGCCAAAAACATTCAGTACTTC.

This clonotype was observed at least ten times. CDR3: CASRTGSYNEQFF. The CDR3 coding sequence is TGCGCCAGCAGGACGGGCTCCTACAATGAGCAGTTCTTC. The chain combines TRBV5-1 with TRBJ2-1; D remains ambiguous. V lost 5 bases and J 0 bases, leaving 6 bases between the germline ends. The length of the CDR3 is 13 residues. CDR1 SGHRS and CDR2 YFSETQ come from the germline V gene.

This clonotype was seen at least ten times. The chain has TRBV11-2 and TRBJ1-2, with 7 bases aligning to TRBD1. CDR1 is SGHAT and CDR2 is FQNNGV in the germline V gene. This CDR3 has 12 residues. With 6 bases clipped from V and 6 bases from J, the junction kept 4 bases outside the gene matches. The DNA for the CDR3 is TGTGCCAGCAGTGACAGGGCCCATGGCTACACCTTC. This encodes CASSDRAHGYTF.

This clonotype has at least ten counts. The CDR3 loop is CATSDFGTGEDTQYF. CDR3 coding DNA: TGTGCCACCAGTGATTTCGGGACAGGGGAAGATACGCAGTATTTT. The chain has TRBV24-1 and TRBJ2-3; 10 bases are a match to TRBD1. There are 15 residues in the CDR3. The J segment lost 5 bases and the V segment lost 1 base, leaving 2 bases of the junction unmatched. The germline V gene encodes CDR1 KGHDR and CDR2 SFDVKD.

This clonotype was seen more than once but under ten times. This sequence joins TRBV29-1 and TRBJ2-2; D unclear. The CDR3 runs 16 residues. The V gene lost 4 bases and the J gene lost 2 bases, with 17 bases spanning the gap. Looked up from germline, CDR1 is SQVTM and CDR2 is ANQGSEA. In DNA, the CDR3 is TGCAGCGTTGCTACGCAGGCCGGCGTCAACACCGGGGAGCTGTTTTTT. This sequence encodes CSVATQAGVNTGELFF.

This clonotype appeared a few times. The J gene is TRBJ2-3, the V gene TRBV7-3, with 9 positions matching TRBD2. The germline V gene has CDR1 SGHTA and CDR2 FQGTGA. V dropped 5 bases and J dropped 0; count of bases not matched to a gene: 6. The CDR3 runs to 16 residues. The CDR3 DNA follows: TGTGCCAGCAGCCTTGGACTAGCGAGGAGCACAGATACGCAGTATTTT. It codes for CASSLGLARSTDTQYF.

This clonotype has only a few counts. CDR3 region: CASSEIDTQYF. Written as DNA, the CDR3 is TGCGCCAGCAGTGAAATCGATACGCAGTATTTT. The J gene is TRBJ2-3, the V gene TRBV10-2, with D unclear. The CDR3 is 11 residues long. V was shortened by 3 bases and J by 6 bases, with 4 bases between the two germline ends. The germline gives CDR1 WSHSY, CDR2 SAAADI.

This clonotype came up a few times. The chain uses TRBV28 and TRBJ2-7; weak D call: TRBD1 (5 bases). Germline assignment: CDR1 MDHEN and CDR2 SYDVKM. This CDR3 has 13 amino acids. Trimming removed 8 bases from V and 2 bases from J, with 13 bases in between. CDR3 region: CASLRQSPYEQYF. Written as DNA, the CDR3 is TGTGCCAGCCTTCGACAGAGCCCCTACGAGCAGTACTTC.

This clonotype came up a few times. This chain connects TRBV12-3 or TRBV12-4 to TRBJ2-3, with 10 bases aligning to TRBD2. The CDR3 totals 17 residues. The ends lost 5 bases at V and 6 bases at J; junction bases unmatched: 14. The CDR3 region is CASSLRTSGSRGDTQYF. CDR3 sequence (DNA): TGTGCCAGCAGTCTTCGGACTAGCGGTTCCCGAGGGGATACGCAGTATTTT.

J is TRBJ2-2 and V is TRBV11-1; D might be TRBD1 (5 bases). This CDR3 comprises 14 residues. In germline, CDR1 is SGHAT, CDR2 FQDESV (reference sequence). Trimming left V 1 base short and J 7 bases short, with 10 bases between. The CDR3 protein is CASSLVRGNGELFF. The CDR3, as DNA: TGTGCCAGCAGCTTAGTAAGGGGTAACGGGGAGCTGTTTTTT.

This clonotype was observed at least ten times. The V and J genes are TRBV30 and TRBJ1-1; D remains unclear. Looked up from germline, CDR1 is GTSNPN and CDR2 is SVGIG (reference sequence). Trimming left V 0 bases short and J 0 bases short, with 11 bases between. The CDR3 spans 15 residues. For the CDR3, the DNA is TGTGCCTGGAGTGTACCAGGCCGGATGAACACTGAAGCTTTCTTT. Its protein product is CAWSVPGRMNTEAFF.

This clonotype has a count of ten or more. The V and J genes are TRBV12-3 or TRBV12-4 and TRBJ1-4; D uncertain. The CDR3 totals 11 residues. Trimming took 5 bases from V and 5 from J, leaving 3 bases between them. CDR3 DNA: TGTGCCAGCAGTCCAAATGAAAAACTGTTTTTT. It encodes CASSPNEKLFF.

This clonotype was picked up many times. The chain is built from TRBV6-5 and TRBJ1-1; D is perhaps TRBD1 (6 bases). Trimming removed 6 bases from V and 6 bases from J, with 8 bases in between. In germline, CDR1 is MNHEY, CDR2 SVGAGI. The CDR3 runs to 11 residues. In DNA form, the CDR3 reads TGTGCCAGCAGCTCAGGGGCTGAAGCTTTCTTT. Protein: CASSSGAEAFF.

The table lists this clonotype with many counts. The chain uses TRBV29-1 and TRBJ2-7, with 9 nucleotides matching TRBD1. The CDR3 is 12 amino acids. Germline CDR1 and CDR2: SQVTM and ANQGSEA. Unmatched junction bases numbered 4, after V lost 4 bases and J lost 6 bases. CDR3 residues: CSVGGQGGEQYF. The DNA for the CDR3 is TGCAGCGTTGGGGGACAGGGAGGCGAGCAGTACTTC.

This clonotype has at least ten counts. The V call is TRBV5-4, the J call TRBJ1-1; D remains ambiguous. This CDR3 is 15 amino acids long. Trimming took off 0 bases at V and 5 bases at J, with 14 bases between the two ends. Germline assignment: CDR1 SGHNT and CDR2 YYREEE (reference sequence). This CDR3 is CASSLGVRVQTEAFF. In DNA form, the CDR3 reads TGTGCCAGCAGCTTGGGGGTTCGGGTACAGACTGAAGCTTTCTTT.

The sample holds a few counts of this clonotype. The chain carries TRBV19 and TRBJ2-1; the D is unclear. Per germline, CDR1 LNHDA and CDR2 SQIVND (reference sequence). This CDR3 region has 15 residues. The germline V and J ends were trimmed by 2 bases and 2 bases, with 10 bases remaining between them. The CDR3 DNA reads as TGTGCCAGTAGTATATTGGCGGACGCCTACAATGAGCAGTTCTTC. Protein: CASSILADAYNEQFF.

This clonotype has a handful of counts. The genes are TRBV12-3 or TRBV12-4 and TRBJ2-3; TRBD2 matches at 7 bases. V was pared by 5 bases and J by 0 bases, with 11 bases of the junction left unmatched. This CDR3 is built from 17 residues. The CDR3: CASSITLAAVSTDTQYF. The CDR3 nucleotides are TGTGCCAGCAGTATAACGCTAGCGGCTGTTAGCACAGATACGCAGTATTTT.

The chain is built from TRBV29-1 and TRBJ2-1, with D possibly matching TRBD1 (6 bases). The CDR3 loop spans 15 amino acids. Germline assignment: CDR1 SQVTM and CDR2 ANQGSEA. The ends were cut back, 7 bases at V and 10 bases at J, with 26 bases in the middle. CDR3 region: CSAERGRSDQGEQFF. The CDR3 DNA reads as TGCAGCGCCGAGAGGGGTAGGAGCGATCAGGGGGAGCAGTTCTTC.

This clonotype was found a few times. The chain joins TRBV5-8 to TRBJ2-7, with D maybe TRBD2 (5 bases). The CDR3 spans 15 residues. CDR1 SGHTS and CDR2 YDEGEE come from the germline V gene. The ends were cut back, 0 bases at V and 2 bases at J, with 12 bases in the middle. The CDR3 DNA is TGTGCCAGCAGCTTGGCCGGGGTTGCCCCCTACGAGCAGTACTTC. Protein: CASSLAGVAPYEQYF. Looking up the rest from reference TRBV5-8 and TRBJ2-7 gives the full variable domain: EAGVTQSPTHLIKTRGQQATLRCSPISGHTSVYWYQQALGLGLQFLLWYDEGEERNRGNFPPRFSGRQFPNYSSELNVNALELEDSALYLCASSLAGVAPYEQYFGPGTRLTVT.

This clonotype was recorded at least ten times. The V gene is TRBV20-1, the J gene TRBJ2-3; D possibly matches TRBD1 or TRBD2 (5 bases each). The CDR3 sequence is 17 residues long. Per the germline V gene, CDR1 is DFQATT and CDR2 is SNEGSKA (reference sequence). The germline V and J ends were trimmed by 0 bases and 1 base, with 17 bases remaining between them. The CDR3 nucleotides are TGCAGTGCTAGAGATGAGGGGCCCACTCTTGGCACAGATACGCAGTATTTT. Translating gives CSARDEGPTLGTDTQYF.

In its sample, this clonotype was seen many times. A junction end diverges from the germline sequence, so it may reflect a read error. CDR3 protein: CASSLTGSENTIYF. In DNA form, the CDR3 reads TGTGCCAGCAGCTTAACGGGCTCTGAAAACACCATATATTTT. This chain joins TRBV7-8 and TRBJ1-3; D is unclear. CDR1 and CDR2 from the germline V gene are SGHVS and FQNEAQ. This CDR3 is built from 14 residues.

V usage is TRBV5-5 and J usage is TRBJ1-2, with unresolved D. CDR1 and CDR2 (germline): SGHKS, YYEKEE (reference sequence). The CDR3 is 12 amino acids. V lost 0 bases to trimming and J lost 4 bases, with 4 bases between them. CDR3 in amino acids: CASSLGSYGYTF. CDR3 sequence (DNA): TGTGCCAGCAGCTTGGGCAGCTATGGCTACACCTTC.

This clonotype was counted at least ten times. This chain joins TRBV2 and TRBJ1-1, with TRBD1 identical over 9 bases. The CDR3 is 14 amino acids. Trimming at V came to 6 bases and at J to 0 bases, leaving 2 bases not matched to a gene. Germline V gene data show CDR1 as SNHLY and CDR2 as FYNNEI. This chain's CDR3 is CASRNRGLNTEAFF. CDR3 nucleotides: TGTGCCAGCAGGAACAGGGGGCTGAACACTGAAGCTTTCTTT.

There are a few counts of this clonotype. This chain links TRBV20-1 with TRBJ1-1; D remains ambiguous. V was trimmed by 0 bases and J by 7 bases, leaving 18 bases between them. This CDR3 region has 15 residues. Germline values: CDR1 DFQATT, CDR2 SNEGSKA (reference sequence). The CDR3 spells CSARDLVNSRGEAFF. The CDR3 DNA is TGCAGTGCTAGAGATCTGGTGAATTCCCGCGGTGAAGCTTTCTTT.

This rearrangement joins TRBV7-9 to TRBJ2-7; a possible D gene is TRBD1 (6 bases). The CDR3 sequence is 13 residues long. CDR1 is SEHNR, CDR2 FQNEAQ, per germline (reference sequence). Deletions cut 6 bases from V and 0 bases from J, with 9 bases between. The CDR3 is CASSRDTSYEQYF. CDR3 in DNA: TGTGCCAGCAGTCGGGACACCTCCTACGAGCAGTACTTC.

This clonotype was recorded many times. The chain is built from TRBV18 and TRBJ2-1, with 8 bases matching TRBD1. Germline V gene lookup returns CDR1 KGHSH and CDR2 LQKENI. The length of the CDR3 is 15 residues. The J segment lost 5 bases and the V segment lost 6 bases, leaving 9 bases of the junction unmatched. As DNA, the CDR3 is TGTGCCAGCTCGCAGGGGACAGGAAGTAACAATGAGCAGTTCTTC. Its translation: CASSQGTGSNNEQFF.

This clonotype has just a few counts. The gene calls are TRBV15 and TRBJ1-1, with D maybe TRBD1 (5 bases). This CDR3 contains 14 residues. CDR1 and CDR2 (germline): LNHNV, YYDKDF (reference sequence). V was shortened by 3 bases and J by 1 base, with 9 bases between the two germline ends. CDR3 bases: TGTGCCACCAGCAGTAGACAGACGAACACTGAAGCTTTCTTT. Encoded protein: CATSSRQTNTEAFF. Full variable domain (rest looked up from reference TRBV15 and TRBJ1-1): DAMVIQNPRYQVTQFGKPVTLSCSQTLNHNVMYWYQQKSSQAPKLLFHYYDKDFNNEADTPDNFQSRRPNTSFCFLDIRSPGLGDTAMYLCATSSRQTNTEAFFGQGTRLTVV.

This clonotype was seen ten or more times. This chain connects TRBV10-3 to TRBJ1-6; D unclear. Trimming took 6 bases from V and 9 from J, leaving 18 bases between them. Germline assignment: CDR1 ENHRY and CDR2 SYGVKD. The CDR3 is made up of 15 amino acids. CDR3 sequence: CAISPGLPGGSPLHF. The DNA for the CDR3 is TGTGCCATCAGCCCGGGCCTTCCCGGTGGTTCACCCCTCCACTTT.